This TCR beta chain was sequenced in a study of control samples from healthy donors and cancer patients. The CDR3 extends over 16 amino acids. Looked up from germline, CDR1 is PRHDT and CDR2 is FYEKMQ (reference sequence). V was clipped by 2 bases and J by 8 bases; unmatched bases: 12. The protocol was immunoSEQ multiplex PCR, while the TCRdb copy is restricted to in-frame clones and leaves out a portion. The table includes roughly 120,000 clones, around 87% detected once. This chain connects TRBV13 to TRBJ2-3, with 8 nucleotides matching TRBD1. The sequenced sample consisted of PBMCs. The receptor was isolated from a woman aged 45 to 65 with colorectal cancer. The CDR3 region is CASSLRAGGVSGTQYF. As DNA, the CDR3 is TGTGCCAGCAGCTTACGTGCAGGGGGCGTTTCGGGTACGCAGTATTTT.